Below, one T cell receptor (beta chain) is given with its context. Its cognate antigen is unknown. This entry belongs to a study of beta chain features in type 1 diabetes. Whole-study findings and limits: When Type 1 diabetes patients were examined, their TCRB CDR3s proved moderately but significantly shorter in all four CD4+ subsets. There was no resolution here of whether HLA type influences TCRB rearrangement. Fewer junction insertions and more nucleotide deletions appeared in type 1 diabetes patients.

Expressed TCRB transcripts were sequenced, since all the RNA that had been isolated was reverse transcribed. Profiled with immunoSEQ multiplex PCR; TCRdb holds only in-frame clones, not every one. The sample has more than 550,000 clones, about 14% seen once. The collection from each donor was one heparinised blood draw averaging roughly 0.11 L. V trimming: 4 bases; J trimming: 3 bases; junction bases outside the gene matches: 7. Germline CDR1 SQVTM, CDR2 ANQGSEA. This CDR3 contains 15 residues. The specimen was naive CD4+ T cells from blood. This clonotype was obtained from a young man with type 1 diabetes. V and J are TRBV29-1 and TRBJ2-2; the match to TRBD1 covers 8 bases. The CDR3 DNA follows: TGCAGCGTTGCGGTCAGGGGGCCGGACACCGGGGAGCTGTTTTTT. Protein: CSVAVRGPDTGELFF.